A single sample is the source of the 27 T cell receptor beta chains below, sequenced in a study of T-cell reconstitution after alpha-beta-depleted transplantation in children. A TCRbeta library incorporating unique molecular identifiers was prepared. TCRdb redid the calling of the PCR reads with MiXCR, one entry per CDR3 protein. The sample holds fewer than 750,000 distinct CDR3 sequences, roughly 27% seen once. The sequences come from PBMCs, collected before TCRalphabeta/CD19-depleted stem cell transplant. These receptors were collected from a boy less than two years old with Wiskott-Aldrich syndrome, due to receive a stem cell transplant.

This rearrangement joins TRBV12-3 or TRBV12-4 to TRBJ2-4, with D possibly being TRBD1 (6 bases). This CDR3 has 15 amino acids. Trimming pared 7 bases from V and 7 bases from J, leaving 20 bases between. This CDR3 is CASTMGPGTMNIQYF. The DNA of the CDR3 is TGTGCCAGCACCATGGGTCCCGGGACAATGAACATTCAGTACTTC.

The rearrangement uses TRBV12-3 or TRBV12-4 and TRBJ2-3; D possibly uses TRBD1 or TRBD2 (5 bases each). CDR3 length equals 16 residues. Trimming took 3 bases from V and 0 from J, leaving 13 bases between them. The CDR3: CASSFIFGTSTDTQYF. For the CDR3, the DNA is TGTGCCAGCAGTTTCATCTTCGGGACGAGCACAGATACGCAGTATTTT.

In this sample, this clonotype turned up a few times. The gene calls are TRBV10-3 and TRBJ1-1; a weak D match, TRBD1 (5 bases). The CDR3 length is 13 residues. CDR1 is ENHRY and CDR2 is SYGVKD in the germline V gene. With 4 bases removed from V and 1 base from J, the gap between germline ends came to 7 bases. Here the CDR3 reads CAISAGPNTEAFF. DNA for the CDR3: TGTGCCATCAGTGCAGGGCCGAACACTGAAGCTTTCTTT.

This clonotype has only a few counts. V and J are TRBV18 and TRBJ2-3; TRBD1 agrees at 7 bases. The CDR3 consists of 14 residues. Per germline, CDR1 KGHSH and CDR2 LQKENI. After removal of 0 bases from V and 6 bases from J, the junction contained 3 bases not matched to a gene. CDR3 amino acids: CASSPPSRGDTQYF. CDR3 bases: TGTGCCAGCTCACCACCGAGCAGGGGGGATACGCAGTATTTT.

V usage is TRBV29-1 and J usage is TRBJ2-1, with 15 bases aligning to TRBD2. CDR1 and CDR2 from the germline V gene are SQVTM and ANQGSEA. Trimming removed 4 bases from V and 8 bases from J; junction bases left unmatched: 0. The CDR3 loop spans 13 amino acids. The CDR3 reads CSVGTSGRDEQFF. The CDR3 DNA reads as TGCAGCGTTGGGACTAGCGGGAGGGATGAGCAGTTCTTC.

The chain employs TRBV5-1 and TRBJ2-5, with D possibly being TRBD1 or TRBD2 (7 bases each). V dropped 7 bases and J dropped 4 bases, with 17 bases sitting between them. The CDR3 consists of 14 residues. Germline V lookup: CDR1 SGHRS, CDR2 YFSETQ. CDR3 DNA sequence: TGCGCCAGCTCTCCTACAGGGGAGGGAGAGACCCAGTACTTC. This sequence encodes CASSPTGEGETQYF.

This clonotype occurred once. The V and J genes are TRBV6-2 or TRBV6-3 and TRBJ2-1; 8 bases are a match to TRBD2. V lost 1 base and J lost 3; bases outside the gene matches: 5. CDR1 is MNHEY and CDR2 is SVGEGT in the germline V gene. This CDR3 is built from 16 residues. CDR3 region: CASSYFLGLDYNEQFF. In DNA form, the CDR3 reads TGTGCCAGCAGTTACTTCTTGGGACTAGACTACAATGAGCAGTTCTTC.

The V call is TRBV14, the J call TRBJ2-2; D tentatively fits TRBD1 or TRBD2 (8 bases each). There are 16 residues in the CDR3. Trimming took 5 bases from V and 6 from J, leaving 19 bases between them. Germline V gene lookup returns CDR1 SGHDN and CDR2 FVKESK. The CDR3: CASSSREGQVPGELFF. The CDR3 bases are TGTGCCAGCAGCTCTCGGGAGGGACAGGTCCCCGGGGAGCTGTTTTTT.

This clonotype was counted only a few times. The chain uses TRBV5-1 and TRBJ1-2; 7 nucleotides align to TRBD1. Trimming removed 4 bases from V and 5 bases from J; junction bases left unmatched: 8. CDR1 is SGHRS and CDR2 is YFSETQ in the germline V gene. This CDR3 is built from 14 residues. CDR3 protein: CASSRTGETYGYTF. The CDR3 nucleotides read TGCGCCAGCAGCCGGACAGGTGAAACGTATGGCTACACCTTC.

The V and J genes are TRBV10-3 and TRBJ2-1; D not resolved. Germline loops: CDR1 ENHRY, CDR2 SYGVKD. V dropped 2 bases and J dropped 7 bases, with 3 bases sitting between them. This CDR3 is built from 11 residues. CDR3 residues: CAISERNEQFF. DNA of the CDR3: TGTGCCATCAGTGAGAGGAATGAGCAGTTCTTC.

V is TRBV3-1 and J is TRBJ2-7; 9 bases map to TRBD1. V was clipped by 1 base and J by 5 bases; unmatched bases: 6. CDR1 and CDR2 (germline): LGHDT, YNNKEL (reference sequence). The CDR3 has 15 residues. The CDR3, as DNA: TGTGCCAGCAGCCAAGCGGGACAGGGAGGACACGAGCAGTACTTC. This sequence encodes CASSQAGQGGHEQYF.

The V and J genes are TRBV28 and TRBJ2-1, with D possibly matching TRBD2 (6 bases). This CDR3 spans 16 amino acids. The V end lost 10 bases, the J end lost 8 bases, and 27 bases lay between the germline ends. Germline lookup yields CDR1 MDHEN and CDR2 SYDVKM. CDR3 coding DNA: TGTGCCACCACAGCGGATAGGTCAGGGAGGATGCATGAGCAGTTCTTC. Translation gives CATTADRSGRMHEQFF.

In its sample, this clonotype was seen a few times. CDR3 in amino acids: CASSLIQYADTQYF. CDR3 nucleotide sequence: TGTGCCAGCAGCTTGATTCAATACGCAGATACGCAGTATTTT. The chain links TRBV5-5 to TRBJ2-3; no clear D gene. The CDR3 is 14 residues long. V lost 1 base, J lost 4 bases, and 10 bases lay in between. CDR1 is SGHKS and CDR2 is YYEKEE in the germline V gene (reference sequence).

The chain combines TRBV12-3 or TRBV12-4 with TRBJ1-5; D might be TRBD1 (5 bases). The CDR3 runs 15 residues. Trimming pared 3 bases from V and 3 bases from J, leaving 12 bases between. The CDR3 region has the DNA TGTGCCAGCAGTTTCATGGACACCTACAATCAGCCCCAGCATTTT. It yields the protein CASSFMDTYNQPQHF.

In this sample, this clonotype turned up once. V and J are TRBV6-5 and TRBJ2-1; D remains ambiguous. CDR1 is MNHEY and CDR2 is SVGAGI in the germline V gene. This CDR3 contains 15 residues. V lost 3 bases, J lost 2 bases, and 11 bases lay in between. The CDR3 nucleotides are TGTGCCAGCAGTTATAGTGAAAGAGCCTACAATGAGCAGTTCTTC. This codes for CASSYSERAYNEQFF.

This clonotype has only one observation. The chain joins TRBV20-1 to TRBJ1-5; D may be TRBD1 (6 bases). The germline V and J ends were trimmed by 7 bases and 6 bases, with 16 bases remaining between them. Germline CDR1 DFQATT, CDR2 SNEGSKA (reference sequence). The CDR3 is 13 residues long. The CDR3 DNA sequence: TGCAGTGGTGCCACAGGGAGAAGTCAGCCCCAGCATTTT. Translation gives CSGATGRSQPQHF.

The chain uses TRBV5-1 and TRBJ2-3; D is possibly TRBD2 (5 bases). Trimming shortened V by 0 bases and J by 4 bases, and 9 bases separated the two germline ends. The CDR3 totals 14 residues. Germline loops: CDR1 SGHRS, CDR2 YFSETQ. The chain's CDR3 is CASSLGENADTQYF. The CDR3 DNA follows: TGCGCCAGCAGCTTGGGGGAGAACGCAGATACGCAGTATTTT. Full variable domain (rest looked up from reference TRBV5-1 and TRBJ2-3): KAGVTQTPRYLIKTRGQQVTLSCSPISGHRSVSWYQQTPGQGLQFLFEYFSETQRNKGNFPGRFSGRQFSNSRSEMNVSTLELGDSALYLCASSLGENADTQYFGPGTRLTVL.

This clonotype showed up just a few times. The chain is built from TRBV7-8 and TRBJ2-1, with TRBD2 as a possible D gene (5 bases). V lost 6 bases, J lost 4 bases, and 16 bases lay in between. Germline V lookup: CDR1 SGHVS, CDR2 FQNEAQ. CDR3 length: 15 residues. The CDR3 nucleotides are TGTGCCAGCAGGAACGGGAATTTAGCTTACAATGAGCAGTTCTTC. Amino acid sequence: CASRNGNLAYNEQFF. The whole variable domain, remainder taken from reference TRBV7-8 and TRBJ2-1, is GAGVSQSPRYKVAKRGQDVALRCDPISGHVSLFWYQQALGQGPEFLTYFQNEAQLDKSGLPSDRFFAERPEGSVSTLKIQRTQQEDSAVYLCASRNGNLAYNEQFFGPGTRLTVL.

This clonotype has only a few counts. The V gene is TRBV11-1, the J gene TRBJ2-2, with 8 nucleotides matching TRBD1. CDR3 length equals 15 residues. Germline V gene lookup returns CDR1 SGHAT and CDR2 FQDESV (reference sequence). Unmatched junction bases numbered 8, after V lost 5 bases and J lost 6 bases. Here the CDR3 reads CASSPLSGGPGELFF. DNA of the CDR3: TGTGCCAGCAGCCCACTGTCAGGGGGCCCCGGGGAGCTGTTTTTT. Combining the CDR3 with reference TRBV11-1 and TRBJ2-2 gives the whole variable domain EAEVAQSPRYKITEKSQAVAFWCDPISGHATLYWYRQILGQGPELLVQFQDESVVDDSQLPKDRFSAERLKGVDSTLKIQPAELGDSAMYLCASSPLSGGPGELFFGEGSRLTVL.

The table lists this clonotype with a few counts. The gene calls are TRBV11-2 and TRBJ2-1, with 7 nucleotides matching TRBD2. There are 14 residues in the CDR3. Germline CDR1 is SGHAT and CDR2 is FQNNGV. With V trimmed by 1 base and J by 6 bases, 3 bases remained unmatched. In DNA, the CDR3 is TGTGCCAGCAGCTTAGGGCTAGCGGCCAATGAGCAGTTCTTC. Translated, it gives CASSLGLAANEQFF.

The V call is TRBV30, the J call TRBJ2-2; D gene unclear. Germline V gives CDR1 GTSNPN, CDR2 SVGIG (reference sequence). The CDR3 covers 12 residues. V lost 3 bases and J lost 4, with 6 bases in between. This chain's CDR3 is CAWSPITGELFF. CDR3 sequence (DNA): TGTGCCTGGAGCCCTATCACCGGGGAGCTGTTTTTT.

This clonotype has a handful of counts. This chain connects TRBV6-5 to TRBJ2-7, with TRBD1 as a possible D gene (6 bases). Germline V gene lookup returns CDR1 MNHEY and CDR2 SVGAGI. The CDR3 length is 15 residues. Between the trimmed V and J ends, which lost 3 bases and 4 bases, there was a span of 16 bases. The CDR3 DNA is TGTGCCAGCAGTTATACGAAGGGGACATTATACGAGCAGTACTTC. Amino acids: CASSYTKGTLYEQYF.

V gene TRBV2 combines with J gene TRBJ1-1, with 9 bases that match TRBD1. CDR1 SNHLY and CDR2 FYNNEI come from the germline V gene. The CDR3 consists of 15 residues. V trimming: 10 bases; J trimming: 6 bases; junction bases outside the gene matches: 15. CDR3 protein: CATQDRTGANAEAFF. The CDR3 DNA is TGTGCCACCCAAGATAGGACAGGGGCTAACGCTGAAGCTTTCTTT.

This chain links TRBV12-3 or TRBV12-4 with TRBJ2-3, with TRBD2 as a possible D gene (6 bases). Trimming pared 5 bases from V and 1 base from J, leaving 16 bases between. This CDR3 comprises 16 residues. CDR3 sequence reads: CASSLERAVGTDTQYF. In DNA form, the CDR3 reads TGTGCCAGCAGTCTGGAGCGGGCTGTGGGCACAGATACGCAGTATTTT.

This chain uses TRBV5-1 with TRBJ2-7; D unclear. V shed 5 bases and J shed 5 bases, with 11 bases lying between them. The CDR3 is made up of 12 amino acids. Germline assignment: CDR1 SGHRS and CDR2 YFSETQ. The CDR3 is CASSQLADEQYF. The DNA for the CDR3 is TGCGCCAGCAGTCAACTTGCTGACGAGCAGTACTTC.

The gene calls are TRBV7-9 and TRBJ1-6; D is unresolved. V lost 5 bases to trimming and J lost 9 bases, with 20 bases between them. CDR1 and CDR2 (germline): SEHNR, FQNEAQ (reference sequence). The CDR3 contains 16 residues. The CDR3 sequence: CASSMISVLTGSPLHF. CDR3 in DNA: TGTGCCAGCAGCATGATCTCGGTCCTCACTGGTTCACCCCTCCACTTT.

The CDR3 coding sequence is TGTGCCAGCAGTTTATATGGGACAGGGTACTACGAGCAGTACTTC. Encoded protein: CASSLYGTGYYEQYF. This rearrangement joins TRBV27 to TRBJ2-7, with 9 bases matching TRBD1. CDR1 is MNHEY, CDR2 SMNVEV, per germline (reference sequence). Trimming took 1 base from V and 3 from J; bases not matched to a gene: 4. The CDR3 totals 15 residues.